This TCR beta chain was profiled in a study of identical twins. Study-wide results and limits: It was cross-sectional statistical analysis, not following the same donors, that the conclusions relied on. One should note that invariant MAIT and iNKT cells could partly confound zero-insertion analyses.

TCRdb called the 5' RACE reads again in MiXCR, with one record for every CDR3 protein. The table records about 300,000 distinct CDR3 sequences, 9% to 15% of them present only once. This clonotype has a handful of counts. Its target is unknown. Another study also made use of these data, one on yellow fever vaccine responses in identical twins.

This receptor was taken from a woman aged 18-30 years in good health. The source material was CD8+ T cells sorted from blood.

The CDR3 protein is CASSRFDSLGAHEQYF. Here the CDR3 DNA reads TGTGCCAGCAGCCGTTTCGATTCACTAGGGGCTCACGAGCAGTACTTC. This chain links TRBV5-5 with TRBJ2-7, with D tentatively TRBD1 or TRBD2 (5 bases each). V was cut by 4 bases and J by 5 bases, with 22 bases left in between. The germline V gene encodes CDR1 SGHKS and CDR2 YYEKEE (reference sequence). This CDR3 is built from 16 residues.